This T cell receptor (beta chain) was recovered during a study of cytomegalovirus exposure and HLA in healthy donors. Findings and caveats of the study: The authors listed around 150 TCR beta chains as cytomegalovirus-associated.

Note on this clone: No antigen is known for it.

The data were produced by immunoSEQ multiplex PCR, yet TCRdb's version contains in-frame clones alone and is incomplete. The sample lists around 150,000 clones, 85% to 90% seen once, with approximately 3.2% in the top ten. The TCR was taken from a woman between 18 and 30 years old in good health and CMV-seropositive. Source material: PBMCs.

This chain's CDR3 is CASSAGDRVGSGNTIYF. Written as DNA, the CDR3 is TGTGCCAGCAGCGCCGGGGACAGGGTCGGTTCTGGAAACACCATATATTTT. V and J are TRBV9 and TRBJ1-3; TRBD1 matches at 9 bases. From germline, CDR1 is SGDLS and CDR2 YYNGEE. Trimming took 3 bases from V and 1 from J; bases not matched to a gene: 8. The CDR3 has 17 amino acids. The full variable domain, completed using reference TRBV9 and TRBJ1-3, is DSGVTQTPKHLITATGQRVTLRCSPRSGDLSVYWYQQSLDQGLQFLIQYYNGEERAKGNILERFSAQQFPDLHSELNLSSLELGDSALYFCASSAGDRVGSGNTIYFGEGSWLTVV.